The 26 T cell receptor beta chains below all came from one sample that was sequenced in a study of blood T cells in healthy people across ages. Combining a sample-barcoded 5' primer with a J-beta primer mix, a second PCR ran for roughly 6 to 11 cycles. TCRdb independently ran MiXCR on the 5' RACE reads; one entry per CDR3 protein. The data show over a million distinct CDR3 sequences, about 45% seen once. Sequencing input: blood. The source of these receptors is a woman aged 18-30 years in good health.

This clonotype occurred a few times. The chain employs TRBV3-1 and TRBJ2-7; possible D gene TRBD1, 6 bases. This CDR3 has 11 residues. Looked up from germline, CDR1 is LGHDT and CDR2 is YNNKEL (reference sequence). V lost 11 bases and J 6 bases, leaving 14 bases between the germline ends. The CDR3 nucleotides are TGTGCCTCCAGGGGCAGGGGCGAGCAGTACTTC. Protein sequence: CASRGRGEQYF.

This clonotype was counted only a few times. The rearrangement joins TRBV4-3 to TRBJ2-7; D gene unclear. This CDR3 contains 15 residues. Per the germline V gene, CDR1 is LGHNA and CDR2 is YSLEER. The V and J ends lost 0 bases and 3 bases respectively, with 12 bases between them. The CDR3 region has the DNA TGCGCCAGCAGCCAAGATCGGGCAGAGTTCTACGAGCAGTACTTC. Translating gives CASSQDRAEFYEQYF.

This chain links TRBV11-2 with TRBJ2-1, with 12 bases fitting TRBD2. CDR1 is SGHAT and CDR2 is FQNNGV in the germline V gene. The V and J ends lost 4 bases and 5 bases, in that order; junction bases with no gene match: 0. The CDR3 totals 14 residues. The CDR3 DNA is TGTGCCAGCAGCTCTAGCGGGGGGGACAATGAGCAGTTCTTC. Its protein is CASSSSGGDNEQFF.

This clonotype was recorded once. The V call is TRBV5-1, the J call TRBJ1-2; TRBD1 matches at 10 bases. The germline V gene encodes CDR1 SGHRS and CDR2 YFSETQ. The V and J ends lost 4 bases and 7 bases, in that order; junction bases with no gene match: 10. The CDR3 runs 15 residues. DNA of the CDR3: TGCGCCAGCAGCGGAGGGACAGGGGAGGGTATTGGCTACACCTTC. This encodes CASSGGTGEGIGYTF.

The CDR3 region is CASSEKYSYEQYF. The CDR3 DNA follows: TGTGCCAGCAGTGAAAAATACTCCTACGAGCAGTACTTC. V usage is TRBV2 and J usage is TRBJ2-7; D uncertain. The CDR3 loop spans 13 amino acids. Germline loops: CDR1 SNHLY, CDR2 FYNNEI. Trimming removed 2 bases at V and 0 bases at J, with 5 bases between.

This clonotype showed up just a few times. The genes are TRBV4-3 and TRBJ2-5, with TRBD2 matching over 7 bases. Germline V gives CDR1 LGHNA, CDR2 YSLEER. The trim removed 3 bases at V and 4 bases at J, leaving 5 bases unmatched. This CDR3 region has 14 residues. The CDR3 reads CASSQRLAAETQYF. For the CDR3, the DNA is TGCGCCAGCAGCCAGCGACTAGCAGCAGAGACCCAGTACTTC.

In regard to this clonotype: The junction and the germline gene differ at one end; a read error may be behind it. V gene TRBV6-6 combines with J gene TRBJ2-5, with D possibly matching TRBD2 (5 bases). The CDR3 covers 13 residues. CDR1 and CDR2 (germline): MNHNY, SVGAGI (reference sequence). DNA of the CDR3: TGTACCAGCAGTTACTACGGGAAAGAGACCCAGTACTTC. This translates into CTSSYYGKETQYF.

CDR3 in amino acids: CASSLSRAQPSYEQYF. DNA for the CDR3: TGTGCCAGCAGCTTAAGTCGCGCGCAGCCCTCCTACGAGCAGTACTTC. The chain has TRBV7-2 and TRBJ2-7; D is undetermined. Germline CDR1 is SGHTA and CDR2 is FQGNSA. The CDR3 totals 16 residues. V shed 2 bases and J shed 0 bases, with 14 bases lying between them. Looking up the rest from reference TRBV7-2 and TRBJ2-7 gives the full variable domain: GAGVSQSPSNKVTEKGKDVELRCDPISGHTALYWYRQSLGQGLEFLIYFQGNSAPDKSGLPSDRFSAERTGGSVSTLTIQRTQQEDSAVYLCASSLSRAQPSYEQYFGPGTRLTVT.

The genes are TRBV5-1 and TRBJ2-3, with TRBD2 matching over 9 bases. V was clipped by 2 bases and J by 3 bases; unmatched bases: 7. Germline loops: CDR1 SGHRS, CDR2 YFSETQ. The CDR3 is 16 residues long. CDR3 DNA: TGCGCCAGCAGCTTTGGGAGGACTAGCGCTACAGATACGCAGTATTTT. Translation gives CASSFGRTSATDTQYF.

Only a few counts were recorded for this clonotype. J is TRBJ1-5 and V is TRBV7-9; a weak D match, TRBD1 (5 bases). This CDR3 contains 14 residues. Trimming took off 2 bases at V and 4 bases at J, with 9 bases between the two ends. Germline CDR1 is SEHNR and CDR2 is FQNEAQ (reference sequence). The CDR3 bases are TGTGCCAGCAGCTTATGGGACTATAATCAGCCCCAGCATTTT. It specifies CASSLWDYNQPQHF.

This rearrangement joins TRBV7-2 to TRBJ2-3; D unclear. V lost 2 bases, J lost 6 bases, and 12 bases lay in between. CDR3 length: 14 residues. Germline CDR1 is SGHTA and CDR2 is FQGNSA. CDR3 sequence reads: CASSLSQSRDTQYF. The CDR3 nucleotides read TGTGCCAGCAGCTTAAGCCAATCGAGGGATACGCAGTATTTT.

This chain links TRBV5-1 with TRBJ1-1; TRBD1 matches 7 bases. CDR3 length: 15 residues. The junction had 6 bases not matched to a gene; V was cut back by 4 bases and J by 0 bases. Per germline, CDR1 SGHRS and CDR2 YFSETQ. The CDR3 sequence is CASSLQGRMNTEAFF. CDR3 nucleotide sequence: TGCGCCAGCAGCCTACAGGGGCGAATGAACACTGAAGCTTTCTTT.

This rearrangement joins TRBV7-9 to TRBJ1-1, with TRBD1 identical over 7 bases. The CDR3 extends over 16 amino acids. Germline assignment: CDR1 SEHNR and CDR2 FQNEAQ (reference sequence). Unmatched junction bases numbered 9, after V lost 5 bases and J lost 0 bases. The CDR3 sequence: CASSLRQGIMNTEAFF. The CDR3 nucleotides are TGTGCCAGCAGCCTCAGACAGGGAATAATGAACACTGAAGCTTTCTTT.

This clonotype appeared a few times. The CDR3, as DNA: TGTGCCAGCAGGACAGGGGGCAGCGAGCAGTACTTC. As protein: CASRTGGSEQYF. The rearrangement links TRBV12-3 or TRBV12-4 to TRBJ2-7; 10 nucleotides agree with TRBD1. The CDR3 runs to 12 residues. V lost 6 bases and J lost 6; bases outside the gene matches: 2.

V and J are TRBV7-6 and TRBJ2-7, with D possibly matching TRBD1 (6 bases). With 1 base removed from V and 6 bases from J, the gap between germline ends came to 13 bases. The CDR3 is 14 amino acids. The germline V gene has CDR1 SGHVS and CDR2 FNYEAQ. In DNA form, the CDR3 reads TGTGCCAGCAGCTTAGTGTGGGGGCCAAGCGAGCAGTACTTC. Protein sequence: CASSLVWGPSEQYF.

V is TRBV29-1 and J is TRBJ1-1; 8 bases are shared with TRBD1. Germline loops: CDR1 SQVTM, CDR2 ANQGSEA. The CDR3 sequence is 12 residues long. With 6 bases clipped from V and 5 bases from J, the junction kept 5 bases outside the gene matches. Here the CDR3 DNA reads TGCAGCGTACGGACAGGGAGAACTGAAGCTTTCTTT. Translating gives CSVRTGRTEAFF.

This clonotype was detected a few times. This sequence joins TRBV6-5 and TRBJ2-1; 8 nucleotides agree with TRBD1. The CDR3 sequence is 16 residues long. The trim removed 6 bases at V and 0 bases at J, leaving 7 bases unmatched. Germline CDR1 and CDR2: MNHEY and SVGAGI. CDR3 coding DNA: TGTGCCAGCAGCCCCTCGGACAGGGCCTCCTACAATGAGCAGTTCTTC. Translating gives CASSPSDRASYNEQFF.

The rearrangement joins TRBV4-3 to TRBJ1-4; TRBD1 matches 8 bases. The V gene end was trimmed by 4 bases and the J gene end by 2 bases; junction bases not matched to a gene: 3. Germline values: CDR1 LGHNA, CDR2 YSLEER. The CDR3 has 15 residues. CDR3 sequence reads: CASSRTGGTNEKLFF. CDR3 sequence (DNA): TGCGCCAGCAGCCGTACAGGGGGGACTAATGAAAAACTGTTTTTT.

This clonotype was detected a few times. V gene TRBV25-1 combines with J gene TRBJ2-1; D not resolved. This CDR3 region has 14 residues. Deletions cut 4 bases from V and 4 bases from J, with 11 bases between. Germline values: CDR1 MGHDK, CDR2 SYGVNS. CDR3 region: CASSAPRGYNEQFF. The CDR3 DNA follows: TGTGCCAGCAGTGCCCCCCGAGGTTACAATGAGCAGTTCTTC.

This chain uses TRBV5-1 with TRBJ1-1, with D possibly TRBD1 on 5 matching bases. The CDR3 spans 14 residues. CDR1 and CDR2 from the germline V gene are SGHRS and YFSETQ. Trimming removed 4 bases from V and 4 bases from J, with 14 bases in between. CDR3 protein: CASSVGGMSTEAFF. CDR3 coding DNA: TGCGCCAGCAGCGTGGGGGGGATGTCCACTGAAGCTTTCTTT.

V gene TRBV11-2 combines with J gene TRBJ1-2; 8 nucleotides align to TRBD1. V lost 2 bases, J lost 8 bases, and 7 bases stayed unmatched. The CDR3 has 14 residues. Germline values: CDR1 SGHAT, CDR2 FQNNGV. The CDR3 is CASSLKATGEGYTF. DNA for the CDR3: TGTGCCAGCAGCTTAAAAGCGACAGGGGAAGGCTACACCTTC.

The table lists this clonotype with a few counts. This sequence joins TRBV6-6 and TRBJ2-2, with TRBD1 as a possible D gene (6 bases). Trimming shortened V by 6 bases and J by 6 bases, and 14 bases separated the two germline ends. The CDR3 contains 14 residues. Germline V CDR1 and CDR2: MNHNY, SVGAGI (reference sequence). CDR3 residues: CASRETGSPGELFF. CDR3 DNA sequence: TGTGCCAGCAGGGAAACAGGGTCCCCCGGGGAGCTGTTTTTT.

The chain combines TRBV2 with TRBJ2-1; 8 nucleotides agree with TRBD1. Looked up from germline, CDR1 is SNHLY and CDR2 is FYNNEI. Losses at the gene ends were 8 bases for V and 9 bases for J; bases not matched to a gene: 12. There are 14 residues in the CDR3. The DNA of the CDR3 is TGTGCCAGCTATCCCGGGACCACAGGGGGTGAGCAGTTCTTC. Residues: CASYPGTTGGEQFF. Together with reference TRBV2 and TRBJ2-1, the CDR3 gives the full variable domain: EPEVTQTPSHQVTQMGQEVILRCVPISNHLYFYWYRQILGQKVEFLVSFYNNEISEKSEIFDDQFSVERPDGSNFTLKIRSTKLEDSAMYFCASYPGTTGGEQFFGPGTRLTVL.

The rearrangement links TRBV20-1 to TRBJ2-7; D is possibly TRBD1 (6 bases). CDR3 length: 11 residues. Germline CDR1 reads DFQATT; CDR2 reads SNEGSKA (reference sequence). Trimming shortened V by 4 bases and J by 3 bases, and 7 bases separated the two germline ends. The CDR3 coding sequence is TGCAGTGCTAACAGGGACTACGAGCAGTACTTC. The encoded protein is CSANRDYEQYF.

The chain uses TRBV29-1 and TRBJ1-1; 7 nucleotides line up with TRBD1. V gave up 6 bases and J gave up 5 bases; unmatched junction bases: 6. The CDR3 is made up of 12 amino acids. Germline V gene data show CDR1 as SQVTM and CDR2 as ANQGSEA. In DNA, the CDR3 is TGCAGCGTACGACAGGGCTTTACTGAAGCTTTCTTT. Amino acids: CSVRQGFTEAFF.

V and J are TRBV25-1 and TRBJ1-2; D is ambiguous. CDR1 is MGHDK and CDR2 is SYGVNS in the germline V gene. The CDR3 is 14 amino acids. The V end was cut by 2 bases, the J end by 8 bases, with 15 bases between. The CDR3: CASSENGEVGGYTF. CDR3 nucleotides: TGTGCCAGCAGTGAAAATGGAGAGGTAGGGGGCTACACCTTC.